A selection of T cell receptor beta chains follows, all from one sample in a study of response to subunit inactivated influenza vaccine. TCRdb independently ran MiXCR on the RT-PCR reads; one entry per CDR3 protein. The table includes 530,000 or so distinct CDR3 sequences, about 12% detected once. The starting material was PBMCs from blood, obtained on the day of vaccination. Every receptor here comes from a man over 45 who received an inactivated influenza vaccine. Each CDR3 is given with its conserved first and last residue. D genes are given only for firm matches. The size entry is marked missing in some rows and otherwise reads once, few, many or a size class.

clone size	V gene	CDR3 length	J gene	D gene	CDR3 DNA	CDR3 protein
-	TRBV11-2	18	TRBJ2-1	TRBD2	TGTGCCAGCAGCACGGGACTAGCGGGATGGAGCTCCTACAATGAGCAGTTCTTC	CASSTGLAGWSSYNEQFF
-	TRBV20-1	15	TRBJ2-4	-	TGCAGTGCTAACGATTTGTCAGGGAATGGGAACATTCAGTACTTC	CSANDLSGNGNIQYF
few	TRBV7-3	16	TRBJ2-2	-	TGTGCCAGCAGCTTAACGGGGGTTCGGATAACCGGGGAGCTGTTTTTT	CASSLTGVRITGELFF
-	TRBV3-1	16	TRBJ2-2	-	TGTGCCAGCAGCCAAGATCTTGGACTTCCCACCGGGGAGCTGTTTTTT	CASSQDLGLPTGELFF
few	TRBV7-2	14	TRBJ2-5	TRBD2	TGTGCCAGCAGCCCCCACTTGGGGGGGGAGACCCAGTACTTC	CASSPHLGGETQYF
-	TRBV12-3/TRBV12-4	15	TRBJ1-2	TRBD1	TGTGCCAGCAGTTTGGGGGACAGGGGGAGCGGAGGCTACACCTTC	CASSLGDRGSGGYTF
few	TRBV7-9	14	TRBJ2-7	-	TGTGCCAGCAGCAACACAGGGACCTCCTACGAGCAGTACTTC	CASSNTGTSYEQYF
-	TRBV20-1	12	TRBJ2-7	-	TGCAGTGCGGGGACTGACACCTACGAGCAGTACTTC	CSAGTDTYEQYF
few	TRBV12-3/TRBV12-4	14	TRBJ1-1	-	TGTGCCAGCAGTTTAACGTGGGTGGGGACTGAAGCTTTCTTT	CASSLTWVGTEAFF
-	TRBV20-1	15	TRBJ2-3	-	TGCAGTGCTAGAGTTGGGACGGGGAGCACAGATACGCAGTATTTT	CSARVGTGSTDTQYF